This T cell receptor (beta chain) was recovered during a study of cytomegalovirus exposure and HLA in healthy donors (dated by TCRdb to about 2017). The study in broad terms: According to a later analysis, the approximately 120 validation repertoires were produced on the same platform as the 700 or so repertoires of the first cohort. The aim of the study was to test whether cataloging public T cell receptors could identify signatures of past pathogen exposure. In addition to the first cohort of 500 to 850 subjects, a separate validation cohort of approximately 120 different subjects was used. To predict cytomegalovirus infection status, the study brought together high-throughput TCR immunosequencing, statistical association of individual TCRs with disease status, and machine learning. The paper as a whole reports these results and caveats: The authors suggested that the approach could potentially be extended to other disease states and immunological phenotypes. The study gave a list of 150 to 200 TCR beta chains associated with cytomegalovirus. Most TCR sequences were observed very rarely across donors, whereas some public TCRs were present in many individuals. The classifier was reported to diagnose cytomegalovirus status with high specificity and sensitivity in both the original and validation cohorts. In a later analysis, TCRs clustered in the first cohort were found to also tend to co-occur in the 130 or so validation repertoires, with approximately 94% of cluster scores above 0. A later analysis had no HLA typing for the validation cohort, so co-occurrence there was scored across all 110 or so repertoires. Three of the identified cytomegalovirus-associated TCR beta chains were confirmed in vitro to be specific for cytomegalovirus antigens.

Libraries were prepared through the immunoSEQ multiplex PCR assay. In the source study's methods: A statistical classification framework was built to diagnose cytomegalovirus status from the catalog of TCR beta chain sequences. TCRdb provides this immuneACCESS table in a form limited to in-frame rearrangements. Some clones are lacking; in checked studies, under half of them reflect an unresolved V gene, and why the rest are absent is not known. Clone size and V and J calls were adopted from that table, with D and trimming inferred from the DNA. This sample holds 100,000 or so clones; around 83% were observed only once. The ten top clones hold around 4.1% of the sample. The donors were included in the validation cohort of over a hundred subjects, a group kept apart from the approximately 650-subject first cohort. Via the germline V gene (reference sequence), CDR1 is MNHNY and CDR2 SVGAGI. V drops 4 bases and J drops 0 bases, leaving 5 bases in between. The CDR3 spans 13 residues, from the cysteine through the phenylalanine. The read is trimmed to its CDR3 DNA, 39 bases read in frame from base 1.

This clone was counted a single time. No antigen is known for it. Base quality data are lacking; no much larger clone is found one base away. The receptor was derived from a woman in her late teens or twenties in good health and CMV-seropositive. The chain is assembled from TRBV6-6 and TRBJ2-3, with an unclear D gene assignment. Sequencing used PBMCs. The CDR3 in this case is CASSWSSTDTQYF. The DNA sequence follows: TGTGCCAGCAGTTGGAGTAGCACAGATACGCAGTATTTT.